Below, 13 T cell receptor beta chains from the same sample are listed, as sequenced in a study of blood T cell repertoires in COVID-19. The protocol was immunoSEQ multiplex PCR, while the TCRdb copy is restricted to in-frame clones and leaves out a portion. The table records some 190,000 clones, 86% of them present only once. The sequencing sample was made of PBMCs or T cells enriched from blood (not recorded which). The receptors here all came from a man between 40 and 49 years old with acute COVID-19.

V usage is TRBV6-1 and J usage is TRBJ1-2, with 7 bases that match TRBD1. V lost 6 bases and J lost 4; bases outside the gene matches: 5. This CDR3 is built from 13 residues. The germline CDR1 and CDR2 sequences are MNHNS and SASEGT. CDR3 nucleotides: TGTGCCAGCAGCCACCGGGACAGCTATGGCTACACCTTC. It is translated as CASSHRDSYGYTF.

The gene calls are TRBV15 and TRBJ2-5, with TRBD2 identical over 13 bases. Germline V lookup: CDR1 LNHNV, CDR2 YYDKDF (reference sequence). This CDR3 is 17 amino acids long. J lost 1 base, V lost 2 bases, and 4 bases had no gene match. The CDR3 bases are TGTGCCACCAGCAGATCTTGGACTAGCGGGAGCCAAGAGACCCAGTACTTC. Its translation: CATSRSWTSGSQETQYF.

This chain connects TRBV9 to TRBJ2-2; D gene uncertain. V was shortened by 2 bases and J by 6 bases, with 11 bases between the two germline ends. Germline V lookup: CDR1 SGDLS, CDR2 YYNGEE. There are 14 residues in the CDR3. The CDR3 DNA is TGTGCCAGCAGCGTCGACTTCGCCGCCGGGGAGCTGTTTTTT. Translated: CASSVDFAAGELFF.

The chain's CDR3 is CASSQRRGAPQYF. The CDR3 coding sequence is TGTGCCAGCAGCCAAAGACGAGGTGCACCGCAGTATTTT. The chain couples TRBV14 to TRBJ2-3, with D unresolved. The CDR3 is made up of 13 amino acids. The germline gives CDR1 SGHDN, CDR2 FVKESK. The ends were cut back, 2 bases at V and 10 bases at J, with 13 bases in the middle.

CDR3: CATSGTGFSNEQFF. In DNA form, the CDR3 reads TGTGCCACCAGTGGTACAGGTTTTTCGAATGAGCAGTTCTTC. This chain uses TRBV24-1 with TRBJ2-1; maybe TRBD1 (5 bases). Trimming removed 5 bases at V and 7 bases at J, with 14 bases between. Germline CDR1 reads KGHDR; CDR2 reads SFDVKD. The CDR3 runs to 14 residues.

V usage is TRBV19 and J usage is TRBJ2-5, with D perhaps TRBD2 (5 bases). The CDR3 runs to 14 residues. Trimming cost V 3 bases and J 5 bases, with 13 bases left between them. CDR1 is LNHDA, CDR2 SQIVND, per germline (reference sequence). The CDR3 DNA sequence: TGTGCCAGTAGTATGAGGGCAGGCGGGGAGACCCAGTACTTC. Translation: CASSMRAGGETQYF.

This clone was recorded only once. The chain carries TRBV10-3 and TRBJ2-3, with D perhaps TRBD2 (6 bases). Looked up from germline, CDR1 is ENHRY and CDR2 is SYGVKD. CDR3 size: 18 residues. The V end lost 2 bases, the J end lost 4 bases, and 22 bases lay between the germline ends. For the CDR3, the DNA is TGTGCCATCAGTGAGAGAGGTGGGAACGGGGGTGGTGCAGATACGCAGTATTTT. Protein sequence: CAISERGGNGGGADTQYF.

The chain has TRBV7-2 and TRBJ2-7, with 9 bases lining up with TRBD1. Trimming took 3 bases from V and 6 from J; bases not matched to a gene: 6. The CDR3 covers 14 residues. Germline CDR1 reads SGHTA; CDR2 reads FQGNSA. CDR3 residues: CASSFPGTGTEQYF. The DNA of the CDR3 is TGTGCCAGCAGCTTTCCCGGGACAGGGACCGAGCAGTACTTC.

The rearrangement uses TRBV13 and TRBJ1-1; 9 nucleotides align to TRBD1. The ends lost 0 bases at V and 5 bases at J; junction bases unmatched: 13. Germline CDR1 and CDR2: PRHDT and FYEKMQ (reference sequence). This CDR3 contains 18 residues. In DNA, the CDR3 is TGTGCCAGCAGCTTAGGTACGTTGGCGGGACAGGGCGGAACTGAAGCTTTCTTT. This gives the protein CASSLGTLAGQGGTEAFF.

This clone showed up just a few times. The chain recombines TRBV12-3 or TRBV12-4 with TRBJ1-4, with TRBD1 matching over 7 bases. V was clipped by 2 bases and J by 12 bases; unmatched bases: 6. The CDR3 totals 13 residues. The DNA of the CDR3 is TGTGCCAGCAGTTTAAGTCCAGGGGGTGAACTGTTTTTT. It is translated as CASSLSPGGELFF.

This chain links TRBV5-1 with TRBJ1-2, with 9 bases fitting TRBD1. The V gene's germline CDR1 is SGHRS and CDR2 YFSETQ. The CDR3 runs 15 residues. J was trimmed by 4 bases and V by 0 bases; bases with no gene match: 4. The CDR3 bases are TGCGCCAGCAGCTTGGTTGGACAGGGGATCTATGGCTACACCTTC. It translates to CASSLVGQGIYGYTF. The full variable domain, rest sourced from reference TRBV5-1 and TRBJ1-2, is KAGVTQTPRYLIKTRGQQVTLSCSPISGHRSVSWYQQTPGQGLQFLFEYFSETQRNKGNFPGRFSGRQFSNSRSEMNVSTLELGDSALYLCASSLVGQGIYGYTFGSGTRLTVV.

The rearrangement links TRBV11-1 to TRBJ2-7, with TRBD1 as a possible D gene (6 bases). V was clipped by 1 base and J by 5 bases, with 6 bases between them. The CDR3 spans 12 residues. Germline CDR1 and CDR2: SGHAT and FQDESV (reference sequence). CDR3 in amino acids: CASSLDRDEQYF. DNA for the CDR3: TGTGCCAGCAGCTTAGACAGGGACGAGCAGTACTTC.

The V gene is TRBV18, the J gene TRBJ2-3, with 8 bases lining up with TRBD1. J gave up 4 bases and V 3 bases, and 9 bases lay outside the gene matches. Germline CDR1 reads KGHSH; CDR2 reads LQKENI. This CDR3 is 16 amino acids long. Here the CDR3 reads CASSPGQVLGPDTQYF. CDR3 DNA sequence: TGTGCCAGCTCACCGGGACAGGTCTTAGGTCCAGATACGCAGTATTTT.